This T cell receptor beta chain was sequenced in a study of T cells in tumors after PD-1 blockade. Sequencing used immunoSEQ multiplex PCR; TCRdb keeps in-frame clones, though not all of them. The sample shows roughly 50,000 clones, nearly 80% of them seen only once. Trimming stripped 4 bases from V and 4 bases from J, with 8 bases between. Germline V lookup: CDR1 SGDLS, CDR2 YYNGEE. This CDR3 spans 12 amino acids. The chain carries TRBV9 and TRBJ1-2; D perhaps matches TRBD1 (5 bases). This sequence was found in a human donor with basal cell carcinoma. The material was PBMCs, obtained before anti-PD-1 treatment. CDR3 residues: CASSPGTYGYTF. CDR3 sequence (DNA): TGTGCCAGCAGCCCTGGGACCTATGGCTACACCTTC.